The clone carrying this TCR beta chain has a count of ten or more. Its antigen is currently unknown. The CDR3 extends 3 residues past the end of the read, so its final part is completed from the germline J gene. This record belongs to a study of T cell clonality in common variable immunodeficiency. Study-wide points: In common variable immunodeficiency, TCR beta chains reportedly carried fewer deletions and N-nucleotide insertions.

Only in-frame clones appear in the TCRdb table, and some are missing; sequencing was by immunoSEQ multiplex PCR. The sample is made up of 40,000 to 45,000 clones, none counted only once. The length of the CDR3 is 15 residues. After removal of 6 bases from V and 0 bases from J, the junction contained 4 bases not matched to a gene. Per the germline V gene, CDR1 is SQVTM and CDR2 is ANQGSEA. This clonotype was sampled from a person aged 18 to 75 in good health. The chain joins TRBV29-1 to TRBJ2-7; 14 bases align to TRBD2. Sequencing used peripheral blood mononuclear cells. The CDR3 loop reads CSVRGLAGVSYEQYF. CDR3 DNA, as far as it was read: TGCAGCGTGAGGGGACTAGCGGGGGTCTCCTACGAG.